The present T cell receptor beta chain was sequenced within a study of blood T cell repertoires in COVID-19. Study-wide background: Spain, Italy and the United States supplied samples that represented acute and convalescent COVID-19. T cells, B-cell-depleted T cells, or PBMCs supplied cDNA or gDNA.

Original data processing: It was from reference gene primer amplification that nucleated cell counts were estimated. The assay was immunoSEQ multiplex PCR, and TCRdb's table has in-frame clones only and misses some. That table supplies the V and J calls and clone size; D and trimming were determined from the DNA. The data contain hundreds of thousands of clones, roughly 80% of them singletons. Source material: peripheral blood. This sequence was found in a woman aged 80 or over with acute or convalescent COVID-19.

CDR3 amino acids: CASSEVWGVSEQYF. The CDR3, as DNA: TGTGCCAGCAGTGAAGTATGGGGGGTGAGCGAGCAGTACTTC. The chain combines TRBV6-1 with TRBJ2-7; weak D call: TRBD2 (6 bases). The CDR3 consists of 14 residues. CDR1 is MNHNS and CDR2 is SASEGT in the germline V gene. V was clipped by 1 base and J by 6 bases, with 13 bases between them.